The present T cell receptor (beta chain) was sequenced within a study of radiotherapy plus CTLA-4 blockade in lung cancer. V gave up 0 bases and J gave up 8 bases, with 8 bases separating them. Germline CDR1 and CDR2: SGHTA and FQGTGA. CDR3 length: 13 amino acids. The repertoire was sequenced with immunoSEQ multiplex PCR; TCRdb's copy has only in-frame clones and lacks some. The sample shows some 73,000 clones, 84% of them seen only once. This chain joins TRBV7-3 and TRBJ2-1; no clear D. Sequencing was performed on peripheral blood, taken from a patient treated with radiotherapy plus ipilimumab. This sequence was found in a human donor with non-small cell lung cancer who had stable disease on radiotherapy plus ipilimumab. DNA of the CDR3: TGTGCCAGCAGCTTAACGTCCCCGTATGAGCAGTTCTTC. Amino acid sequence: CASSLTSPYEQFF.